Listed below are T cell receptor beta chains from one sample, sequenced in a study of blood T cell repertoires in COVID-19. The method was immunoSEQ multiplex PCR; TCRdb's version includes in-frame clones alone and lacks a portion of them. The profile shows fewer than 200,000 clones, roughly 93% of them singletons. Sequencing was done on a sample of peripheral blood. The receptors originated from a young man with COVID-19, enrolled during active disease. CDR3s include the opening cysteine and the closing phenylalanine or tryptophan. Each record gives: J gene, D gene, clone size, CDR3 length, V gene, CDR3 protein, CDR3 DNA. D genes are given only for firm matches. Clone size is given for some rows only: seen once, a few or many times, or a class if the clone is expanded.

TRBJ1-2,-,-,14,TRBV7-2,CASTIPGGRHGYTF,TGTGCCAGCACCATCCCCGGGGGGCGCCACGGCTACACCTTC
TRBJ2-7,-,-,13,TRBV6-2/TRBV6-3,CASSYGATYEQYF,TGTGCCAGCAGTTACGGTGCTACCTACGAGCAGTACTTC
TRBJ2-1,TRBD2,few,15,TRBV5-4,CASSLVGRAANEQFF,TGTGCCAGCAGCTTGGTTGGGAGGGCCGCTAATGAGCAGTTCTTC
TRBJ2-7,TRBD1,-,18,TRBV7-9,CASSPFPGQGGGSYEQYF,TGTGCCAGCAGCCCCTTCCCCGGACAGGGGGGCGGCTCCTACGAGCAGTACTTC
TRBJ2-3,-,-,15,TRBV7-7,CASSLGTGFTDTQYF,TGTGCTAGCAGCTTAGGGACTGGATTCACAGATACGCAGTATTTT
TRBJ2-1,-,once,13,TRBV10-2,CASRGARADEQFF,TGCGCCAGCAGGGGCGCCAGGGCGGATGAGCAGTTCTTC
TRBJ2-1,-,-,17,TRBV28,CASSFGLQRVAWNEQFF,TGTGCCAGCAGTTTTGGTCTTCAGCGCGTGGCGTGGAATGAGCAGTTCTTC
TRBJ1-2,-,-,15,TRBV6-5,CATNGGWGGTYGYTF,TGTGCCACGAACGGGGGTTGGGGAGGGACCTATGGCTACACCTTC
TRBJ2-6,TRBD2,-,18,TRBV4-1,CASSQLAGRHSGANVLTF,TGCGCCAGCAGCCAACTAGCGGGGCGTCACTCTGGGGCCAACGTCCTGACTTTC
TRBJ1-6,-,-,15,TRBV19,CASSPQQNYNSPLHF,TGTGCCAGTAGTCCACAGCAAAACTATAATTCACCCCTCCACTTT
TRBJ1-2,-,once,18,TRBV25-1,CASSDPRDKGLYNYGYTF,TGTGCCAGCAGTGATCCCCGGGACAAGGGCCTATATAACTATGGCTACACCTTC
TRBJ1-1,-,-,16,TRBV9,CASSLIRSVSNTEAFF,TGTGCCAGCAGCCTCATACGGTCCGTTAGTAACACTGAAGCTTTCTTT
TRBJ2-3,-,-,16,TRBV29-1,CSAMSRLQPYTDTQYF,TGCAGCGCCATGTCGAGACTCCAACCCTACACAGATACGCAGTATTTT
TRBJ2-7,TRBD1,-,17,TRBV27,CASSFRHRGQRAYEQYF,TGTGCCAGCAGTTTCCGACACAGGGGGCAGAGGGCCTACGAGCAGTACTTC
TRBJ2-5,TRBD1,once,17,TRBV6-2/TRBV6-3,CASSPRYHRGRRETQYF,TGTGCCAGCAGTCCGAGATACCACAGGGGTAGGAGAGAGACCCAGTACTTC
TRBJ2-7,TRBD1,once,17,TRBV7-9,CASSLGGTGASSYEQYF,TGTGCCAGCAGCTTAGGGGGGACAGGAGCGAGCTCCTACGAGCAGTACTTC
TRBJ2-7,-,-,15,TRBV28,CASEPGQAGSYEQYF,TGTGCCAGCGAACCCGGACAGGCGGGGTCCTACGAGCAGTACTTC
TRBJ2-1,-,-,13,TRBV29-1,CSVERAAEGEQFF,TGCAGCGTTGAAAGGGCAGCTGAGGGTGAGCAGTTCTTC
TRBJ1-1,TRBD1,-,16,TRBV2,CASSWDRGKGNTEAFF,TGTGCCAGCAGCTGGGACAGGGGGAAGGGGAACACTGAAGCTTTCTTT
TRBJ2-1,TRBD2,-,18,TRBV29-1,CSVEDAVELAGRKNEQFF,TGCAGCGTTGAAGATGCGGTAGAGCTAGCGGGACGTAAAAATGAGCAGTTCTTC
TRBJ1-2,TRBD1,-,13,TRBV4-3,CASSQTGVDGYTF,TGCGCCAGCAGCCAGACAGGGGTGGATGGCTACACCTTC
TRBJ1-2,-,-,16,TRBV28,CASSLRVSSANYGYTF,TGTGCCAGCAGTTTGCGCGTGAGCAGCGCTAACTATGGCTACACCTTC
TRBJ1-6,-,-,17,TRBV9,CASSSSGAGPNNSPLHF,TGTGCCAGCAGCTCAAGCGGAGCGGGGCCCAATAATTCACCCCTCCACTTT
TRBJ2-7,-,-,12,TRBV12-3/TRBV12-4,CASRGAGYEQYF,TGTGCCAGCAGGGGGGCGGGCTACGAGCAGTACTTC
TRBJ1-5,-,-,17,TRBV28,CASRSAGARYSNQPQHF,TGTGCCAGCAGAAGCGCAGGGGCCCGCTATAGCAATCAGCCCCAGCATTTT
TRBJ1-4,TRBD1,-,13,TRBV25-1,CASRDRANEKLFF,TGTGCCAGCCGGGACAGGGCTAATGAAAAACTGTTTTTT
TRBJ1-1,-,-,13,TRBV7-9,CASSFGGNTEAFF,TGTGCCAGCAGCTTTGGCGGAAACACTGAAGCTTTCTTT
TRBJ2-1,TRBD2,-,17,TRBV28,CASSSILAGGIYNEQFF,TGTGCCAGCAGTTCGATTTTAGCGGGAGGGATCTACAATGAGCAGTTCTTC
TRBJ1-4,-,-,15,TRBV6-5,CASSYWAGTNEKLFF,TGTGCCAGCAGTTACTGGGCAGGCACTAATGAAAAACTGTTTTTT
TRBJ2-7,TRBD2,-,18,TRBV9,CASSSSPLAGVSPYEQYF,TGTGCCAGCAGCTCCAGTCCCCTAGCGGGGGTGTCCCCCTACGAGCAGTACTTC
TRBJ2-7,TRBD2,-,14,TRBV2,CASSGSSGAYEQYF,TGTGCCAGCAGTGGTTCTAGCGGGGCCTACGAGCAGTACTTC
TRBJ2-1,-,once,16,TRBV5-6,CASSLQVVLEAGEQFF,TGTGCCAGCAGCTTGCAAGTCGTACTAGAGGCTGGGGAGCAGTTCTTC
TRBJ2-7,TRBD2,-,16,TRBV4-3,CASSQAGGLAGDEQYF,TGCGCCAGCAGCCAAGCCGGGGGACTAGCGGGAGACGAGCAGTACTTC
TRBJ2-7,TRBD2,-,13,TRBV24-1,CATSGRAGYEQYF,TGTGCCACCAGCGGGAGGGCCGGCTACGAGCAGTACTTC
TRBJ2-7,-,few,14,TRBV7-2,CASSLGTLGGEQYF,TGTGCCAGCAGCCTAGGGACACTGGGGGGCGAGCAGTACTTC
TRBJ2-7,TRBD1,-,16,TRBV5-6,CASSLITGQGALEQYF,TGTGCCAGCAGCTTGATAACGGGACAGGGGGCTTTGGAGCAGTACTTC
TRBJ2-6,TRBD1,-,18,TRBV7-6,CASSLARDSYSGANVLTF,TGTGCCAGCAGCTTAGCACGGGACAGCTACTCTGGGGCCAACGTCCTGACTTTC
TRBJ1-4,-,-,15,TRBV19,CASSIWQGLNEKLFF,TGTGCCAGTAGTATATGGCAGGGCCTTAATGAAAAACTGTTTTTT
TRBJ2-1,-,-,13,TRBV29-1,CSVGPDSYNEQFF,TGCAGCGTTGGGCCCGACAGTTACAATGAGCAGTTCTTC
TRBJ1-6,-,-,16,TRBV7-2,CASSLGTTVNNSPLHF,TGTGCCAGCAGCTTAGGGACGACAGTAAATAATTCACCCCTCCACTTT
TRBJ1-4,-,-,11,TRBV28,CASRWGGKLLF,TGTGCCAGCAGGTGGGGAGGGAAACTGCTTTTT